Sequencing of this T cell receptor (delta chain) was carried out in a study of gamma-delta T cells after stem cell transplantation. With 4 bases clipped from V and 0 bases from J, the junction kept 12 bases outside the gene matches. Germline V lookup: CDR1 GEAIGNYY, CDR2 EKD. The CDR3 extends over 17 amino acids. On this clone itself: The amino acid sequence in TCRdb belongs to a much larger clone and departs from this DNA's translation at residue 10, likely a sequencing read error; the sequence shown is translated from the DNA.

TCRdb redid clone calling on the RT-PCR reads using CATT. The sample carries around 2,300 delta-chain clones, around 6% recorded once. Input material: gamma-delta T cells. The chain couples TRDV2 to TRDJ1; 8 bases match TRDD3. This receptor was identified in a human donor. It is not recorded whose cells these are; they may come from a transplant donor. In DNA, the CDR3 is TGTGCCTGTGATGCCGTACTGGGGGCGCGGGACACCGATAAACTCATCTTT. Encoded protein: CACDAVLGARDTDKLIF.